This is a list of T cell receptor beta chains from one sample in a study of neurological immune-mediated disorders. TCRdb processed the 5' RACE reads anew with MiXCR; each CDR3 protein has one entry. The repertoire holds roughly 100,000 distinct CDR3 sequences, 9.5% to 14% seen once, with approximately 3.3% in the top ten. The sequenced sample consisted of PBMCs. The receptor source for this set is a female donor with HTLV-1-associated myelopathy (HAM/TSP). CDR3s include the opening cysteine and the closing phenylalanine or tryptophan.

J gene: TRBJ2-3
V gene: TRBV5-1
CDR3 length: 20
CDR3 protein: CASSWPQGQGGGRGTDTQYF

J gene: TRBJ2-7
V gene: TRBV7-8
CDR3 length: 13
CDR3 protein: CASSLGGLGEQYF

J gene: TRBJ1-1
V gene: TRBV12-3/TRBV12-4
CDR3 length: 15
CDR3 protein: CASSLNPSGDTEAFF

J gene: TRBJ2-2
V gene: TRBV29-1
CDR3 length: 13
CDR3 protein: CSVDEGAAGELFF

J gene: TRBJ1-1
V gene: TRBV4-1
CDR3 length: 16
CDR3 protein: CASSQDWGVSNTEAFF

J gene: TRBJ2-6
V gene: TRBV3-1
CDR3 length: 15
CDR3 protein: CASTGQSSGANVLTF

J gene: TRBJ2-1
V gene: TRBV6-1
CDR3 length: 15
CDR3 protein: CASSESAGVYNEQFF

J gene: TRBJ2-7
V gene: TRBV5-1
CDR3 length: 17
CDR3 protein: CASSLVIGRQGPYEQYF

J gene: TRBJ2-1
V gene: TRBV20-1
CDR3 length: 15
CDR3 protein: CSARDGRTLSNEQFF

J gene: TRBJ2-1
V gene: TRBV29-1
CDR3 length: 13
CDR3 protein: CSVEGGSYNEQFF

J gene: TRBJ1-3
V gene: TRBV28
CDR3 length: 14
CDR3 protein: CASSLRFSGNTIYF

J gene: TRBJ2-1
V gene: TRBV9
CDR3 length: 16
CDR3 protein: CASSVSGSSGGNEQFF

J gene: TRBJ2-7
V gene: TRBV5-6
CDR3 length: 13
CDR3 protein: CASSVDVVDEQYF

J gene: TRBJ2-1
V gene: TRBV7-2
CDR3 length: 15
CDR3 protein: CASSTFSGSYNEQFF

J gene: TRBJ2-4
V gene: TRBV4-2
CDR3 length: 16
CDR3 protein: CASSQGDAEIQNIQYF

J gene: TRBJ2-3
V gene: TRBV5-1
CDR3 length: 15
CDR3 protein: CASSFSGGSTDTQYF

J gene: TRBJ2-7
V gene: TRBV20-1
CDR3 length: 14
CDR3 protein: CSAATSGGTDEQYF

J gene: TRBJ1-5
V gene: TRBV5-1
CDR3 length: 11
CDR3 protein: CASSGNQPQHF

J gene: TRBJ1-5
V gene: TRBV5-1
CDR3 length: 15
CDR3 protein: CASSLSGGVNQPQHF

J gene: TRBJ2-3
V gene: TRBV28
CDR3 length: 15
CDR3 protein: CASNLGGGGSDTQYF